A single TCR beta chain is shown here with its context. Its matching antigen is unknown. The sample belongs to a study of T cell repertoires in cytomegalovirus infection. Looking at the study overall: HLA-C-restricted CMV epitopes, recently identified, and well-studied HLA-B-restricted ones were used by the study. Through public TCR beta signatures, both CMV infection and matching HLA type were indicated.

TCRdb itself ran the reads through MiXCR, one entry per CDR3 protein. The sample carries approximately 1,000,000 distinct CDR3 sequences, 30% to 40% recorded once. Whole-study results and caveats: Dominating the ex vivo response were HLA-C-restricted CMV-specific TCR beta clonotypes. Based on cumulative public TCR beta family frequency, carriers of CMV plus the relevant HLA were identified.

The CDR3 is 13 amino acids. The germline V and J ends were trimmed by 0 bases and 7 bases, with 10 bases remaining between them. Germline V lookup: CDR1 SGHDT, CDR2 YYEEEE. Material: cultured CD8+ T cells from PBMCs, obtained from culture after CMV antigen stimulation. This chain joins TRBV5-6 and TRBJ1-1; D unresolved. This TCR derives from a human donor in good health (CMV status not recorded). Some clones in this sample may be carry-over from other donors' samples. The CDR3, as DNA: TGTGCCAGCAGCTTGGAAGCAGCTATTGAAGCTTTCTTT. It codes for CASSLEAAIEAFF.